This T cell receptor (beta chain) was obtained from a study of response to subunit inactivated influenza vaccine. Study results and limitations: After each seasonal influenza vaccination, few new T cells are recruited, the authors suggested.

TCRdb re-analysed the RT-PCR reads in MiXCR, keeping a single row per CDR3 protein. The sample consists of about 540,000 distinct CDR3 sequences, approximately 24% of them appearing once. Note on this clonotype: The antigen is undetermined.

CDR3 length: 16 amino acids. CDR1 is LNHDA, CDR2 SQIVND, per germline (reference sequence). Trimming took 6 bases from V and 0 from J, leaving 15 bases between them. These data are also associated with another study on T cells expressing NK-cell markers. From that report: TCR beta cDNA was generated via 5'RACE template switching incorporating UMIs. Eight donors were sequenced, seven testing HCMV-seropositive and one testing seronegative. HCMV specificity was not established for the expanded NKG2C+ T cell clones.

Sample: CD4+ T cells sorted from PBMCs, taken less than 13 days after vaccination. This sequence joins TRBV19 and TRBJ1-3; a weak D match, TRBD1 (5 bases). This receptor was identified in a man aged 50 to 59 who received an inactivated influenza vaccine. The CDR3 region is CASRRDSADSGNTIYF. As DNA, the CDR3 is TGTGCCAGTAGAAGAGACAGCGCCGACTCTGGAAACACCATATATTTT.